Detailed here is one TCR beta chain. The sample originates from a study of control samples from healthy donors and cancer patients. CDR1 is SGHRS, CDR2 YFSETQ, per germline. V was clipped by 2 bases and J by 2 bases; unmatched bases: 7. The CDR3 is 17 amino acids. Assay used: immunoSEQ multiplex PCR; TCRdb lists only in-frame clones, some missing. The top ten clones hold more than 6% of a sample with 400,000 to 500,000 clones, 80% to 95% of them seen once. V usage is TRBV5-1 and J usage is TRBJ2-5, with TRBD2 identical over 12 bases. Source material: PBMCs. This TCR came from a man in his forties or fifties with head and neck cancer. The CDR3 DNA is TGCGCCAGCAGCTTCGGGGCCACTAGCGGGGGGCAAGAGACCCAGTACTTC. Its protein is CASSFGATSGGQETQYF.